The present T cell receptor (beta chain) was sequenced within a study of shared clonotypes between healthy human individuals. V was pared by 0 bases and J by 0 bases, with 9 bases between. Germline assignment: CDR1 SGHRS and CDR2 YFSETQ. The CDR3 runs 16 residues. The investigators split CD4+ cells into a CD45RA+ naive subset and a CD45RA-negative memory subset. The method was immunoSEQ multiplex PCR; TCRdb's version includes in-frame clones alone and lacks a portion of them. The table has more than 2,000,000 clones, 90% to 95% seen once; the top ten hold about 0.37%. Sequencing input: naive CD4+ T cells from PBMCs. Subset in this sample: CD45RA+ positively selected. The V and J genes are TRBV5-1 and TRBJ1-4; D unresolved. The origin of this receptor is a man in his late teens or twenties in good health. Some clones in this sample may be carry-over from other donors' samples. CDR3 sequence (DNA): TGCGCCAGCAGCTTGGACGTTGGTGCAACTAATGAAAAACTGTTTTTT. This gives the protein CASSLDVGATNEKLFF.